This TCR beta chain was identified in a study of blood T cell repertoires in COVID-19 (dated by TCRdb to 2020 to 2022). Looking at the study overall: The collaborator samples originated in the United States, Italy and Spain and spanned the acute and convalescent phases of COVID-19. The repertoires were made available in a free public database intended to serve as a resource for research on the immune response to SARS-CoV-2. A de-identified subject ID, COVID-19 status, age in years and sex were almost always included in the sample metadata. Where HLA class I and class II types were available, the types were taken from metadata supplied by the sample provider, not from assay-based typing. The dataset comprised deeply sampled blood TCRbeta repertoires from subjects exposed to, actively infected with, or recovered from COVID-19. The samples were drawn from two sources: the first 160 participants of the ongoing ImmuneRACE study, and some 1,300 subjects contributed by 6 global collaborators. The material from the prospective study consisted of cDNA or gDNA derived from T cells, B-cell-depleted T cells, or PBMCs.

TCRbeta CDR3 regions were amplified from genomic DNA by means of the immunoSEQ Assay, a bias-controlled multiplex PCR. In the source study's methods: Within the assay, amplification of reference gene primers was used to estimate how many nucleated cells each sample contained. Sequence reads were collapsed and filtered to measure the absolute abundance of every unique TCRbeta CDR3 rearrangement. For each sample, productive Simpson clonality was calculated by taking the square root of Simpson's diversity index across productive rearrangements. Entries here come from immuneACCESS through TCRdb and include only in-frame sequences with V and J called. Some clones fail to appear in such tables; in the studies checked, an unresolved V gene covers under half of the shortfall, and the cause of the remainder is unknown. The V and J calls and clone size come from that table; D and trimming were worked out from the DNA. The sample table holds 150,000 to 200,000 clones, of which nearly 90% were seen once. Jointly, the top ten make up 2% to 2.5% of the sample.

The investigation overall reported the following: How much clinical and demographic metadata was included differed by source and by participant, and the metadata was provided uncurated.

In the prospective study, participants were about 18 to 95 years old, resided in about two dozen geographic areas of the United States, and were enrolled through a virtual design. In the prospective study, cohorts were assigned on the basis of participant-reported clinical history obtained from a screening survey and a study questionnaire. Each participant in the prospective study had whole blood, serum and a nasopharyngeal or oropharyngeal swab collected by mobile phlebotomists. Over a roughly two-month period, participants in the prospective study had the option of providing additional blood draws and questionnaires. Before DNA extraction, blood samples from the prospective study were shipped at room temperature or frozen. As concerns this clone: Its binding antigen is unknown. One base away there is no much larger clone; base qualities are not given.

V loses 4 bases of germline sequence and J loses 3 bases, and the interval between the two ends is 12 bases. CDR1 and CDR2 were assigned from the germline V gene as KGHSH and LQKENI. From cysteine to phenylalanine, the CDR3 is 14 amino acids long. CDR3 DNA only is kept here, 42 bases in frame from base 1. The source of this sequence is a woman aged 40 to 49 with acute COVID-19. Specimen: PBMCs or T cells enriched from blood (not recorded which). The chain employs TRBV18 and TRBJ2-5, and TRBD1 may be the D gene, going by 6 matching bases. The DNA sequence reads TGTGCCAGCTCACTAACAGGGACCGAAGAGACCCAGTACTTC. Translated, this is CASSLTGTEETQYF.